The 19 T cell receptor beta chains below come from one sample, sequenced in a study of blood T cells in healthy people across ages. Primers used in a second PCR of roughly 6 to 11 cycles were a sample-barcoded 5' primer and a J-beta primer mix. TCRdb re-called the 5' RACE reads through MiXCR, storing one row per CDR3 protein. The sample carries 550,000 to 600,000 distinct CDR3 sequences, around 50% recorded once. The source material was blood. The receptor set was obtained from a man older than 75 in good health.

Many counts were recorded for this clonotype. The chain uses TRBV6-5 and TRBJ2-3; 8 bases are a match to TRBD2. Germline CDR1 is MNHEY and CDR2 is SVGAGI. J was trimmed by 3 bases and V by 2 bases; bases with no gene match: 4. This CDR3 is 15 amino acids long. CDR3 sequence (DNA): TGTGCCAGCAGTTACGTAGCGGGAAGGACAGATACGCAGTATTTT. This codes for CASSYVAGRTDTQYF.

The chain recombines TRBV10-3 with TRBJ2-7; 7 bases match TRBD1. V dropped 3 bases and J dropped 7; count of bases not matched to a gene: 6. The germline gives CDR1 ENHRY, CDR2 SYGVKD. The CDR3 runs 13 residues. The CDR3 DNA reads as TGTGCCATCAGTGAAGACAGGGTCCAGGAGCAGTACTTC. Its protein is CAISEDRVQEQYF.

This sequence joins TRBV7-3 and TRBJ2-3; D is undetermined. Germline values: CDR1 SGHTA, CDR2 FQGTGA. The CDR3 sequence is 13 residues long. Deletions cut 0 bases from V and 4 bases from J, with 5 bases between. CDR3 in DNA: TGTGCCAGCAGCTTAACGGCGTCAGATACGCAGTATTTT. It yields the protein CASSLTASDTQYF. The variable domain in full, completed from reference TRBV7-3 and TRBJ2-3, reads GAGVSQTPSNKVTEKGKYVELRCDPISGHTALYWYRQSLGQGPEFLIYFQGTGAADDSGLPNDRFFAVRPEGSVSTLKIQRTERGDSAVYLCASSLTASDTQYFGPGTRLTVL.

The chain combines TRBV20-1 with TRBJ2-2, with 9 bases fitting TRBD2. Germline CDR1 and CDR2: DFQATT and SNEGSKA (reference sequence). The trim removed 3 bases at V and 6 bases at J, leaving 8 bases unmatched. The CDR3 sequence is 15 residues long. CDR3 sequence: CSASESGRIAGELFF. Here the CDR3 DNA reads TGCAGTGCTAGTGAAAGCGGGAGGATTGCCGGGGAGCTGTTTTTT.

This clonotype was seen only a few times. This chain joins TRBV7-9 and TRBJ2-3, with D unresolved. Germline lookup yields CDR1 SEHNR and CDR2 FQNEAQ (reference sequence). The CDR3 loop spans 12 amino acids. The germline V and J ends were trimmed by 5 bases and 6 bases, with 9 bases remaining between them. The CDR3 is CASSPFVDTQYF. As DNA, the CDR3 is TGTGCCAGCAGCCCCTTCGTGGATACGCAGTATTTT.

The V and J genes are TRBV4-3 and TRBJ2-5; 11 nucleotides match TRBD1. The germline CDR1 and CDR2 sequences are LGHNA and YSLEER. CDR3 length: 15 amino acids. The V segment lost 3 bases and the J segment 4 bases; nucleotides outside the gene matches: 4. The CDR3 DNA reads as TGCGCCAGCAGCCAGGCTGGGACAGGGGGAGAGACCCAGTACTTC. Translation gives CASSQAGTGGETQYF.

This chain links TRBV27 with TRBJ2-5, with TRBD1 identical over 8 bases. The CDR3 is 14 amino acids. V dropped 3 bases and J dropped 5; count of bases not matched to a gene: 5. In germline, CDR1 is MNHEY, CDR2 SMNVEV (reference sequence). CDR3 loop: CASSFRTGSETQYF. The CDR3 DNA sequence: TGTGCCAGCAGTTTTAGGACAGGGTCGGAGACCCAGTACTTC.

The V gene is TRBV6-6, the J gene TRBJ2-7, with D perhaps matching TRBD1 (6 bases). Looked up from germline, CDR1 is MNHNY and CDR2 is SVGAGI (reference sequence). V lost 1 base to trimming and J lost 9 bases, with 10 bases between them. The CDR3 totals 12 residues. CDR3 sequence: CASSYLGAGQYF. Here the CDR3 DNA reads TGTGCCAGCAGTTACTTGGGGGCCGGGCAGTACTTC.

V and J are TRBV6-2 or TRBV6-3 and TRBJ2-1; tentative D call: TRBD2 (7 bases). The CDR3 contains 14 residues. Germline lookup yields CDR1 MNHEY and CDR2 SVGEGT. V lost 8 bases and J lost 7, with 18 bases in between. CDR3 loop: CASRGGGTGNEQFF. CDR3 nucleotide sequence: TGTGCCAGCCGAGGGGGAGGGACGGGAAATGAGCAGTTCTTC.

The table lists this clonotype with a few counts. For the CDR3, the DNA is TGTGCCAGTAGACGCTTGGGGGGGGACTCCTACGAGCAGTACTTC. Amino acids: CASRRLGGDSYEQYF. The rearrangement links TRBV2 to TRBJ2-7; 7 bases map to TRBD2. V gave up 9 bases and J gave up 0 bases; unmatched junction bases: 11. From germline, CDR1 is SNHLY and CDR2 FYNNEI. CDR3 size: 15 residues.

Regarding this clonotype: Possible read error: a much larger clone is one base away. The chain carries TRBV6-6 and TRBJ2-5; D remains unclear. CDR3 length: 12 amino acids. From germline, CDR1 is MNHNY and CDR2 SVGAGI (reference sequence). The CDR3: CASIYSMGTQYF. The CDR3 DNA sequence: TGTGCCAGCATTTACTCGATGGGGACCCAGTACTTC.

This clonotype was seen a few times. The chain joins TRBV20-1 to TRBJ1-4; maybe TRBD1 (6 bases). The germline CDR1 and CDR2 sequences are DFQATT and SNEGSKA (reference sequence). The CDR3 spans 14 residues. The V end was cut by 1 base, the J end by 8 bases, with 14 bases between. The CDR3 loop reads CSARVGGPGEKLFF. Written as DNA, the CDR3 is TGCAGTGCTAGAGTGGGGGGCCCGGGGGAAAAACTGTTTTTT.

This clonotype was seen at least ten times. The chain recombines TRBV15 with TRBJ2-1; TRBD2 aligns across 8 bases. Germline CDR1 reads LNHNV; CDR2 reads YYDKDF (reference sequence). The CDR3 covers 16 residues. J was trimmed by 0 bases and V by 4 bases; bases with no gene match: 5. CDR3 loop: CATSTLAGSSYNEQFF. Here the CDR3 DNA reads TGTGCCACCAGCACATTAGCGGGATCCTCCTACAATGAGCAGTTCTTC.

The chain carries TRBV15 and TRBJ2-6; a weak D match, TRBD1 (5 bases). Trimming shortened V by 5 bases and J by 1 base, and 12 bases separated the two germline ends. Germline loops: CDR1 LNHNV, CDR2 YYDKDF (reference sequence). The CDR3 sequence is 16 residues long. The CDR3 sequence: CATSVGQDSGANVLTF. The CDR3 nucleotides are TGTGCCACCAGCGTAGGACAAGATTCTGGGGCCAACGTCCTGACTTTC.

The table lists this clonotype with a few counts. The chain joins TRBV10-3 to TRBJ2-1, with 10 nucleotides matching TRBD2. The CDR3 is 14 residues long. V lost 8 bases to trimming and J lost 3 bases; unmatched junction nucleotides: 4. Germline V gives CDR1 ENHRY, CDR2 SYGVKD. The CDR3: CAISRTSGYNEQFF. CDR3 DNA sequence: TGTGCCATCTCTAGGACTAGCGGCTACAATGAGCAGTTCTTC.

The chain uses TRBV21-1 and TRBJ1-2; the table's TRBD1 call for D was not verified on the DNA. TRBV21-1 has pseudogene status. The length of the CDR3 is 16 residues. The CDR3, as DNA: TGTGCCAGCAGCAAATCTATAGGGGGAGCTAACTATGGCTACACCTTC. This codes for CASSKSIGGANYGYTF.

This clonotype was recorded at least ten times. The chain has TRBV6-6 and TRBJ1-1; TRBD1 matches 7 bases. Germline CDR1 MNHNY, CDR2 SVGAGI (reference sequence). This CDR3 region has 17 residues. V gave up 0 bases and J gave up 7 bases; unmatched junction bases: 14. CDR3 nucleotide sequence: TGTGCCAGCAGTTACTCGGTTAACCTACCGGGACAGCATGAAGCTTTCTTT. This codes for CASSYSVNLPGQHEAFF.

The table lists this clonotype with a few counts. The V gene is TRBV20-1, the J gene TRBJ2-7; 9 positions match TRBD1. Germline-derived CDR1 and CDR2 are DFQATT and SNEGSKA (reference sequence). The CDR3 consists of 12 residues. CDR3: CSKGQGSYEQYF. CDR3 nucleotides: TGCAGCAAGGGACAGGGCTCCTACGAGCAGTACTTC.

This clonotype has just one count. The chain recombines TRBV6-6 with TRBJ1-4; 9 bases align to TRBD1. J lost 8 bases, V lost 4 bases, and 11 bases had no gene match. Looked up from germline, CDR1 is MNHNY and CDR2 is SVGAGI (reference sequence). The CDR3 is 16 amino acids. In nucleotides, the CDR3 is TGTGCCAGCAGTTCACCTACCGGGACAGGGAAGGAAAAACTGTTTTTT. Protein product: CASSSPTGTGKEKLFF.